Here is one T cell receptor beta chain with its context. Its specificity is unknown. These data come from a study of spatial heterogeneity in lung cancer. The wider study: The average count in raw reads for each unique TCR and UMI combination exceeded nine appearances. Findings and limits, study-wide: Ubiquitous expanded tumor TCRs were observed in blood more at resection than follow-up.

Via MiXCR, TCRdb re-called the 5' RACE reads, giving one row per CDR3 protein. There are 25,000 or so distinct CDR3 sequences in the sample; 4.7% occur only once, and around 5.5% lies in the top ten. Specified time point: sample taken at primary tumor resection. The sequenced material consisted of unsorted whole RNA from tumor, nontumor lung or frozen PBMC. Losses at the gene ends were 0 bases for V and 9 bases for J; bases not matched to a gene: 14. CDR1 and CDR2 (germline): GTSNPN, SVGIG (reference sequence). The CDR3 is 16 residues long. The clonotype was recovered from a male donor with early-stage non-small cell lung cancer. This chain joins TRBV30 and TRBJ2-7, with 10 positions matching TRBD2. Sequencing used PBMCs, obtained at surgery. The CDR3 DNA follows: TGTGCCTGGAGTGTCAGGCGAGGGACAGCGGGAGGGACGCAGTACTTC. It yields the protein CAWSVRRGTAGGTQYF. Complete variable domain (other parts from reference TRBV30 and TRBJ2-7): SQTIHQWPATLVQPVGSPLSLECTVEGTSNPNLYWYRQAAGRGLQLLFYSVGIGQISSEVPQNLSASRPQDRQFILSSKKLLLSDSGFYLCAWSVRRGTAGGTQYFGPGTRLTVT.